This T cell receptor beta chain was recovered during a study of blood T cell repertoires in COVID-19. Study context: Samples taken during acute and convalescent COVID-19 were collected in the United States, Italy and Spain. T cells, B-cell-depleted T cells, or PBMCs supplied cDNA or gDNA.

The study recruited people aged about 18 to 95 years across roughly 23 US areas. Participants were placed into cohorts based on the clinical history they reported. This CDR3 is 15 amino acids long. Per germline, CDR1 MNHEY and CDR2 SMNVEV (reference sequence). V lost 5 bases to trimming and J lost 4 bases; unmatched junction nucleotides: 8. Sequenced by immunoSEQ multiplex PCR; TCRdb stores in-frame clones only, minus some. Among some 370,000 clones listed, around 83% were seen once. The receptor was derived from a woman between 50 and 59 years old who had recovered from COVID-19. The source material was PBMCs or T cells enriched from blood (not recorded which). J is TRBJ2-1 and V is TRBV27; 7 bases are shared with TRBD2. In nucleotides, the CDR3 is TGTGCCAGCAGTCCCCCCCAGCGGGGTTACAATGAGCAGTTCTTC. Amino acids: CASSPPQRGYNEQFF.